What follows are 28 T cell receptor beta chains derived from one specimen sequenced in a study of blood T cell repertoires in COVID-19. Method: immunoSEQ multiplex PCR; TCRdb's copy keeps in-frame clones and lacks some. The table records roughly 440,000 clones, 88% of them present only once. Source material: peripheral blood. These receptors were obtained from a woman in her fifties or sixties with COVID-19, enrolled during active disease.

The J gene is TRBJ1-1, the V gene TRBV5-1; TRBD1 aligns across 9 bases. The CDR3 sequence is 14 residues long. CDR1 is SGHRS and CDR2 is YFSETQ in the germline V gene. The V segment lost 1 base and the J segment 6 bases; nucleotides outside the gene matches: 4. The CDR3 protein is CASSLKDRGSEAFF. DNA of the CDR3: TGCGCCAGCAGCTTGAAGGACAGGGGCTCTGAAGCTTTCTTT.

The rearrangement joins TRBV6-7 to TRBJ2-4; 8 positions agree with TRBD1. TRBV6-7 is reported as an ORF; its role is uncertain. The CDR3 is 13 residues long. J was trimmed by 8 bases and V by 10 bases; bases with no gene match: 10. CDR3 sequence: CAIRGQGKDIQYF. As DNA, the CDR3 is TGTGCCATCCGAGGACAGGGCAAGGACATTCAGTACTTC.

J is TRBJ1-2 and V is TRBV30; D ambiguous. The CDR3 sequence is 15 residues long. V lost 0 bases to trimming and J lost 8 bases, with 19 bases between them. In germline, CDR1 is GTSNPN, CDR2 SVGIG (reference sequence). For the CDR3, the DNA is TGTGCCTGGAGTGTCGGTGCGTCGAGGGCCCTAGGCTACACCTTC. It specifies CAWSVGASRALGYTF. The full variable domain, with the rest looked up from reference TRBV30 and TRBJ1-2, is SQTIHQWPATLVQPVGSPLSLECTVEGTSNPNLYWYRQAAGRGLQLLFYSVGIGQISSEVPQNLSASRPQDRQFILSSKKLLLSDSGFYLCAWSVGASRALGYTFGSGTRLTVV.

The rearrangement uses TRBV2 and TRBJ2-3; D remains unclear. Germline V lookup: CDR1 SNHLY, CDR2 FYNNEI. This CDR3 has 14 amino acids. Deletions cut 2 bases from V and 4 bases from J, with 10 bases between. The CDR3 DNA sequence: TGTGCCAGCAGTGAACGCCTTCGAGCAGATACGCAGTATTTT. This codes for CASSERLRADTQYF.

This clone was picked up a small number of times. CDR3 in DNA: TGTGCCAGTAGTAGTCAGTCTAGATCACCCCTCCACTTT. Translation gives CASSSQSRSPLHF. The V gene is TRBV19, the J gene TRBJ1-6; D ambiguous. The ends were cut back, 4 bases at V and 10 bases at J, with 11 bases in the middle. Germline CDR1 and CDR2: LNHDA and SQIVND (reference sequence). This CDR3 has 13 amino acids.

The chain employs TRBV5-6 and TRBJ2-1; 10 positions agree with TRBD2. CDR3 length: 13 residues. Germline values: CDR1 SGHDT, CDR2 YYEEEE. The J segment lost 8 bases and the V segment lost 2 bases, leaving 1 base of the junction unmatched. CDR3 bases: TGTGCCAGCAGCTTCGGACTAGCGGATGAGCAGTTCTTC. This sequence encodes CASSFGLADEQFF.

The chain links TRBV6-5 to TRBJ2-3; D call uncertain. The CDR3 loop spans 13 amino acids. CDR1 and CDR2 from the germline V gene are MNHEY and SVGAGI. V was cut by 0 bases and J by 1 base, with 2 bases left in between. The CDR3 DNA sequence: TGTGCCAGCAGTTACTCCGGCACAGATACGCAGTATTTT. It translates to CASSYSGTDTQYF.

This clone has a count of ten or more. J is TRBJ1-5 and V is TRBV4-1, with 7 nucleotides matching TRBD1. V was clipped by 0 bases and J by 4 bases; unmatched bases: 9. The CDR3 length is 17 residues. Germline V gene lookup returns CDR1 MGHRA and CDR2 YSYEKL. This CDR3 is CASSQDLRQGGNQPQHF. DNA for the CDR3: TGCGCCAGCAGCCAAGATTTACGACAGGGTGGGAATCAGCCCCAGCATTTT.

This clone was recorded once. This rearrangement joins TRBV5-1 to TRBJ1-6, with D unresolved. The germline V gene encodes CDR1 SGHRS and CDR2 YFSETQ. Between the trimmed V and J ends, which lost 0 bases and 6 bases, there was a span of 10 bases. CDR3 length: 15 amino acids. The CDR3 region is CASSLEAGGNSPLHF. In DNA form, the CDR3 reads TGCGCCAGCAGCTTGGAGGCAGGAGGTAATTCACCCCTCCACTTT.

The genes are TRBV5-4 and TRBJ2-1; possible D gene TRBD1, 6 bases. From germline, CDR1 is SGHNT and CDR2 YYREEE (reference sequence). The CDR3 is 15 residues long. The ends were cut back, 3 bases at V and 4 bases at J, with 14 bases in the middle. In nucleotides, the CDR3 is TGTGCCAGCAGCTCTCGGACAGCCAATTACAATGAGCAGTTCTTC. Its translation: CASSSRTANYNEQFF.

Note on this clone: The sample has other DNA sequences that encode this CDR3 too. V gene TRBV7-9 combines with J gene TRBJ1-1; D gene unclear. The CDR3 is 13 residues long. V dropped 2 bases and J dropped 0 bases, with 4 bases sitting between them. The germline gives CDR1 SEHNR, CDR2 FQNEAQ (reference sequence). The chain's CDR3 is CASSLTVNTEAFF. The DNA for the CDR3 is TGTGCCAGCAGCTTAACGGTGAACACTGAAGCTTTCTTT.

About this clone: Other DNA sequences in this specimen translate into the identical CDR3. This chain uses TRBV5-1 with TRBJ1-1; D remains unclear. Deletions cut 0 bases from V and 5 bases from J, with 11 bases between. The CDR3 covers 14 residues. Germline lookup yields CDR1 SGHRS and CDR2 YFSETQ. The CDR3 DNA follows: TGCGCCAGCAGCTTGGAACGGGGAAGAACTGAAGCTTTCTTT. Its translation: CASSLERGRTEAFF.

The chain uses TRBV28 and TRBJ1-6; D call uncertain. V lost 7 bases and J 0 bases, leaving 7 bases between the germline ends. The CDR3 loop spans 14 amino acids. Germline V lookup: CDR1 MDHEN, CDR2 SYDVKM. The DNA of the CDR3 is TGTGCCAGCATTTTTAGCTCCTATAATTCACCCCTCCACTTT. As protein: CASIFSSYNSPLHF.

This rearrangement joins TRBV4-1 to TRBJ2-3; 11 nucleotides line up with TRBD2. The CDR3 loop spans 18 amino acids. Germline CDR1 and CDR2: MGHRA and YSYEKL. The junction had 13 bases not matched to a gene; V was cut back by 0 bases and J by 8 bases. CDR3 coding DNA: TGCGCCAGCAGCCAAGATGGTACTAGCGGGGGCCCTATTGGTACGCAGTATTTT. This gives the protein CASSQDGTSGGPIGTQYF.

This clone was observed a single time. Other DNA sequences from this sample encode an identical CDR3 as well. The rearrangement links TRBV3-1 (or the pseudogene TRBV3-2) to TRBJ1-1; D might be TRBD1 (5 bases). The germline CDR1 and CDR2 sequences are LGHDT and YNNKEL (reference sequence). CDR3 length: 13 amino acids. V lost 4 bases to trimming and J lost 1 base, with 7 bases between them. CDR3 nucleotide sequence: TGTGCCAGCAGCCTCACAGGGAACACTGAAGCTTTCTTT. Translated: CASSLTGNTEAFF.

The chain has TRBV5-1 and TRBJ1-1, with 8 bases identical to TRBD1. Germline lookup yields CDR1 SGHRS and CDR2 YFSETQ. The CDR3 loop spans 14 amino acids. Trimming cost V 3 bases and J 5 bases; bases outside gene matches: 6. This CDR3 reads CASSSTTGGTEAFF. Here the CDR3 DNA reads TGCGCCAGCAGCTCCACTACAGGGGGAACTGAAGCTTTCTTT.

This chain connects TRBV10-3 to TRBJ2-3; D ambiguous. The CDR3 length is 14 residues. V was pared by 3 bases and J by 2 bases, with 9 bases between. CDR1 and CDR2 (germline): ENHRY, SYGVKD. As DNA, the CDR3 is TGTGCCATCAGTGACGCGGCAGACACAGATACGCAGTATTTT. This gives the protein CAISDAADTDTQYF.

The chain has TRBV30 and TRBJ1-1; the D gene is possibly TRBD1 (6 bases). CDR3 length: 14 residues. V was shortened by 5 bases and J by 0 bases, with 13 bases between the two germline ends. The germline V gene has CDR1 GTSNPN and CDR2 SVGIG (reference sequence). CDR3 nucleotides: TGTGCCTGGGTCGGACAGATCATGAACACTGAAGCTTTCTTT. Amino acid sequence: CAWVGQIMNTEAFF.

The chain is built from TRBV9 and TRBJ2-7, with D perhaps TRBD2 (5 bases). The CDR3 is made up of 13 amino acids. The germline gives CDR1 SGDLS, CDR2 YYNGEE. V lost 0 bases and J lost 2, with 6 bases in between. Here the CDR3 reads CASSVAGTYEQYF. CDR3 bases: TGTGCCAGCAGCGTAGCCGGGACCTACGAGCAGTACTTC.

The V call is TRBV18, the J call TRBJ2-2; 8 nucleotides match TRBD2. The trim removed 1 base at V and 1 base at J, leaving 5 bases unmatched. This CDR3 has 17 residues. The germline gives CDR1 KGHSH, CDR2 LQKENI. The CDR3 loop reads CASSPRGAGGNTGELFF. CDR3 DNA sequence: TGTGCCAGCTCACCACGAGGCGCGGGGGGGAACACCGGGGAGCTGTTTTTT.

This clone was picked up a small number of times. This chain links TRBV6-5 with TRBJ2-2, with 7 bases that match TRBD2. Germline CDR1 is MNHEY and CDR2 is SVGAGI. This CDR3 is 15 amino acids long. V shed 6 bases, J shed 4 bases, and the junction held 8 bases outside the gene matches. CDR3 amino acids: CASSWGGPITGELFF. CDR3 nucleotide sequence: TGTGCCAGCAGCTGGGGGGGACCCATCACCGGGGAGCTGTTTTTT.

The V call is TRBV7-3, the J call TRBJ1-2; D perhaps matches TRBD1 (5 bases). The CDR3 consists of 13 residues. CDR1 is SGHTA, CDR2 FQGTGA, per germline. Trimming left V 5 bases short and J 4 bases short, with 11 bases between. The CDR3 nucleotides are TGTGCCAGCAGCCCTGGGGCGGTCTATGGCTACACCTTC. This sequence encodes CASSPGAVYGYTF.

In this sample, this clone turned up once. The V gene is TRBV2, the J gene TRBJ2-7; D is possibly TRBD2 (6 bases). The CDR3 is 14 residues long. Trimming left V 8 bases short and J 3 bases short, with 17 bases between. CDR1 is SNHLY, CDR2 FYNNEI, per germline. The CDR3: CASERDSMDYEQYF. DNA for the CDR3: TGTGCCAGCGAACGGGACTCCATGGACTACGAGCAGTACTTC.

The gene calls are TRBV27 and TRBJ1-1, with 8 bases identical to TRBD1. The V segment lost 5 bases and the J segment 7 bases; nucleotides outside the gene matches: 9. The germline V gene encodes CDR1 MNHEY and CDR2 SMNVEV (reference sequence). The CDR3 runs 14 residues. The CDR3 loop reads CASSPTATGGEAFF. The CDR3 bases are TGTGCCAGCAGTCCCACCGCAACAGGGGGTGAAGCTTTCTTT.

This clone was seen only a few times. The V and J genes are TRBV29-1 and TRBJ1-3; D is undetermined. Germline V gene lookup returns CDR1 SQVTM and CDR2 ANQGSEA. The V end lost 3 bases, the J end lost 2 bases, and 11 bases lay between the germline ends. The CDR3 has 14 amino acids. Written as DNA, the CDR3 is TGCAGCGTTGACCCCTGGGCCGCTGGAAACACCATATATTTT. It codes for CSVDPWAAGNTIYF.

The chain joins TRBV13 to TRBJ1-1; possible D gene TRBD1, 5 bases. The CDR3 totals 17 residues. The V end was cut by 4 bases, the J end by 5 bases, with 23 bases between. Germline assignment: CDR1 PRHDT and CDR2 FYEKMQ (reference sequence). The CDR3: CASSSYLPTASRTEAFF. CDR3 bases: TGTGCCAGCAGCTCCTACCTACCGACAGCCAGCCGAACTGAAGCTTTCTTT.

The sample holds a few counts of this clone. The chain joins TRBV14 to TRBJ1-2; D is perhaps TRBD1 (6 bases). The CDR3 totals 16 residues. Trimming took off 1 base at V and 2 bases at J, with 14 bases between the two ends. CDR1 is SGHDN and CDR2 is FVKESK in the germline V gene. The CDR3 nucleotides are TGTGCCAGCAGCCAAGCACTAGGGGGTCCAAACTATGGCTACACCTTC. It translates to CASSQALGGPNYGYTF.

The rearrangement uses TRBV6-5 and TRBJ1-1; perhaps TRBD1 as D (5 bases). There are 12 residues in the CDR3. The V end was cut by 7 bases, the J end by 5 bases, with 11 bases between. Germline V gene lookup returns CDR1 MNHEY and CDR2 SVGAGI. The CDR3 reads CASIYQGTEAFF. For the CDR3, the DNA is TGTGCCAGCATATACCAGGGTACTGAAGCTTTCTTT.